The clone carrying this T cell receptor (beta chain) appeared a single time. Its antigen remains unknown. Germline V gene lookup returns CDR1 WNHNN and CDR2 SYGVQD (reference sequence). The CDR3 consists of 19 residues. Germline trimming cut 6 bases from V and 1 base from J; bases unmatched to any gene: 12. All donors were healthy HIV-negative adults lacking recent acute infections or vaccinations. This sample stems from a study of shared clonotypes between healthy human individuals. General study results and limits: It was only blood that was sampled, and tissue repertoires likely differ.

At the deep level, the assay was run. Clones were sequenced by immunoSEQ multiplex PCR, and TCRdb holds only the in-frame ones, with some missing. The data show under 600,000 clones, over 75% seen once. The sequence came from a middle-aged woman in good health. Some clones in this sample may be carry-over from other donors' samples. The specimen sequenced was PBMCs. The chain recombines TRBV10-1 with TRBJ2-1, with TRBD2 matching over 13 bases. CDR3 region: CASSARTSGRVGSYNEQFF. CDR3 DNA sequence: TGCGCCAGCAGCGCCCGGACTAGCGGGAGAGTTGGATCCTACAATGAGCAGTTCTTC.